The 9 T cell receptor beta chains reported below all come from one sample, sequenced in a study of T-cell memory formation after mild COVID-19. TCRdb reanalysed the 5' RACE reads using MiXCR and keeps one entry per CDR3 protein. This sample yields hundreds of thousands of distinct CDR3 sequences, of which roughly 18% are seen a single time; about 22% belongs to the top ten. The sample taken for sequencing was PBMCs or a T cell subset sorted from them (not recorded which). These receptors came from a man younger than 35 who had mild COVID-19 (a few samples of this study predate the infection). Cell type and time point are not known.

This chain connects TRBV2 to TRBJ2-7; maybe TRBD2 (5 bases). V was cut by 4 bases and J by 2 bases, with 12 bases left in between. Germline CDR1 SNHLY, CDR2 FYNNEI. This CDR3 contains 14 residues. The CDR3 is CASSGPSYAYEQYF. CDR3 nucleotide sequence: TGTGCCAGCAGTGGTCCTAGCTATGCCTACGAGCAGTACTTC.

This clonotype was counted between two and nine times. V and J are TRBV7-2 and TRBJ1-2, with 7 bases fitting TRBD1. The CDR3 runs to 13 residues. Germline V gives CDR1 SGHTA, CDR2 FQGNSA. With V trimmed by 4 bases and J by 2 bases, 1 base remained unmatched. Written as DNA, the CDR3 is TGTGCCAGCAGCTGGGGACAGAACTATGGCTACACCTTC. Amino acids: CASSWGQNYGYTF.

This sequence joins TRBV5-1 and TRBJ2-1; D is undetermined. V was clipped by 0 bases and J by 10 bases, with 14 bases between them. Germline CDR1 SGHRS, CDR2 YFSETQ. The CDR3 loop spans 14 amino acids. The CDR3 sequence: CASSLDPGPREQFF. CDR3 in DNA: TGCGCCAGCAGCTTGGATCCGGGCCCAAGGGAGCAGTTCTTC.

The chain employs TRBV5-1 and TRBJ1-2; 8 bases agree with TRBD1. Trimming cost V 2 bases and J 6 bases; bases outside gene matches: 3. The CDR3 sequence is 13 residues long. Germline V gene lookup returns CDR1 SGHRS and CDR2 YFSETQ. The CDR3 is CASSLGDRNGYTF. The CDR3 nucleotides are TGCGCCAGCAGCTTAGGGGACAGGAATGGCTACACCTTC.

The chain uses TRBV6-5 and TRBJ1-2; D is unresolved. V was shortened by 6 bases and J by 0 bases, with 17 bases between the two germline ends. Germline V gene lookup returns CDR1 MNHEY and CDR2 SVGAGI. The CDR3 runs to 16 residues. The CDR3 coding sequence is TGTGCCAGCAGAACCCGGCTCCGAGAAGCTAACTATGGCTACACCTTC. Its translation: CASRTRLREANYGYTF.

CDR3 nucleotides: TGTGCCATCAGTGACTCCGGGACGGAGAACACTGAAGCTTTCTTT. Residues: CAISDSGTENTEAFF. The J gene is TRBJ1-1, the V gene TRBV10-3, with D possibly TRBD1 on 5 matching bases. V lost 3 bases, J lost 1 base, and 12 bases lay in between. The CDR3 length is 15 residues. Germline V gives CDR1 ENHRY, CDR2 SYGVKD.

This chain uses TRBV6-1 with TRBJ1-5; tentative D call: TRBD1 (5 bases). Germline CDR1 is MNHNS and CDR2 is SASEGT. The ends were cut back, 10 bases at V and 0 bases at J, with 13 bases in the middle. The CDR3 runs to 14 residues. The CDR3 nucleotides read TGTGCCACGCCGGGGGTTAATAGCAATCAGCCCCAGCATTTT. It codes for CATPGVNSNQPQHF.

The rearrangement joins TRBV5-6 to TRBJ1-2; no clear D. Trimming removed 4 bases from V and 0 bases from J, with 13 bases in between. CDR1 SGHDT and CDR2 YYEEEE come from the germline V gene. The CDR3 loop spans 15 amino acids. The chain's CDR3 is CASSIGWRANYGYTF. The CDR3 DNA sequence: TGTGCCAGCAGCATTGGGTGGCGAGCTAACTATGGCTACACCTTC.

The chain combines TRBV6-5 with TRBJ1-1, with TRBD1 as a possible D gene (5 bases). This CDR3 is 17 amino acids long. The V and J ends lost 2 bases and 1 base respectively, with 17 bases between them. CDR1 and CDR2 (germline): MNHEY, SVGAGI. The CDR3 reads CASSYLPQGSKNTEAFF. The CDR3 region has the DNA TGTGCCAGCAGTTACCTCCCGCAGGGTTCAAAGAACACTGAAGCTTTCTTT.